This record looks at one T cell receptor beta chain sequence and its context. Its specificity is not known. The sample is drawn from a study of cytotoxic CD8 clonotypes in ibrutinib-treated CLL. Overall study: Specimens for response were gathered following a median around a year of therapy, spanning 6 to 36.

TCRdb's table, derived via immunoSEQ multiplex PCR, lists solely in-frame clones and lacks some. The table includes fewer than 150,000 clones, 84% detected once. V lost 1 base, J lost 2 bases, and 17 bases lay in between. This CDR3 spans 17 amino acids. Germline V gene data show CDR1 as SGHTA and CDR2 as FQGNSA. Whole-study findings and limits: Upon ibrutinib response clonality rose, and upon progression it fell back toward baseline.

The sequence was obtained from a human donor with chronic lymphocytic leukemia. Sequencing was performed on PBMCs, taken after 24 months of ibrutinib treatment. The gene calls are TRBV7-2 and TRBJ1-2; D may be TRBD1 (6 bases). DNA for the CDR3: TGTGCCAGCAGCTTAGGTTTTGGGGGCCTTCAAAACTATGGCTACACCTTC. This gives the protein CASSLGFGGLQNYGYTF.